This T cell receptor beta chain emerged from a study of blood T cells in healthy people across ages. The study, taken as a whole, reports: Comparison with aged donors showed that long-lived donors had more naive CD4+ cells and higher diversity.

There are 15 residues in the CDR3. Trimming shortened V by 5 bases and J by 4 bases, and 18 bases separated the two germline ends. Germline assignment: CDR1 SGHAT and CDR2 FQNNGV. A word on this clonotype: Antigen: not known.

Through a sample-barcoded 5' primer and a J-beta primer mix, a second PCR was run for about 6 to 11 cycles. One entry per CDR3 protein results from TCRdb running MiXCR on the 5' RACE reads. Of some 1.5 million distinct CDR3 sequences in the sample, roughly 27% were seen once. The origin of this receptor is a woman aged 25 to 45 in good health. The specimen was blood. This chain joins TRBV11-2 and TRBJ2-7, with D maybe TRBD1 (6 bases). CDR3 amino acids: CASSRGVRGPYEQYF. CDR3 nucleotide sequence: TGTGCCAGCAGCAGAGGCGTCAGGGGACCGTACGAGCAGTACTTC.